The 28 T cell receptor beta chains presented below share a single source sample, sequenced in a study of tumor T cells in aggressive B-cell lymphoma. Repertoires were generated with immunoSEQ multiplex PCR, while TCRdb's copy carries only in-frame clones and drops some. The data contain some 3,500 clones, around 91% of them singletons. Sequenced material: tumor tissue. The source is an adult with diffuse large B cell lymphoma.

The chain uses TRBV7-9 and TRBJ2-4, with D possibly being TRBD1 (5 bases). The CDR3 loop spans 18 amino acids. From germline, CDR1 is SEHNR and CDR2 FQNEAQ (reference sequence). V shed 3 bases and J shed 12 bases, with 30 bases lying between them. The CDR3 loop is CASSFKLGDKAELCCQYF. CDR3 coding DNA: TGTGCCAGCAGCTTCAAATTAGGGGATAAGGCAGAACTCTGTTGTCAGTACTTC.

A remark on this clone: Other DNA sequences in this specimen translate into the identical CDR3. The CDR3 sequence: CSVEDTGWITEAFF. The CDR3 region has the DNA TGCAGCGTTGAAGACACAGGGTGGATCACTGAAGCTTTCTTT. The chain joins TRBV29-1 to TRBJ1-1; the D gene is possibly TRBD1 (6 bases). The CDR3 runs to 14 residues. Germline CDR1 and CDR2: SQVTM and ANQGSEA. Trimming stripped 0 bases from V and 4 bases from J, with 12 bases between. Supplemented by reference TRBV29-1 and TRBJ1-1, the full variable domain reads SAVISQKPSRDICQRGTSLTIQCQVDSQVTMMFWYRQQPGQSLTLIATANQGSEATYESGFVIDKFPISRPNLTFSTLTVSNMSPEDSSIYLCSVEDTGWITEAFFGQGTRLTVV.

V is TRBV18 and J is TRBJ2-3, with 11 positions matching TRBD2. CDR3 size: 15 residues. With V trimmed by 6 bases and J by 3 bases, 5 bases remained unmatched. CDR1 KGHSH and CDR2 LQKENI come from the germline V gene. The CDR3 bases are TGTGCCAGCTCCCCCGGGACTAGCGGAACAGATACGCAGTATTTT. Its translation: CASSPGTSGTDTQYF.

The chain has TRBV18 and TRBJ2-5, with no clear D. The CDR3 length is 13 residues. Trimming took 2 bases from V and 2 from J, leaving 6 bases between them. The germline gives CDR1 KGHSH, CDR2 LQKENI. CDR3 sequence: CASSPNRQETQYF. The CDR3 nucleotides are TGTGCCAGCTCACCAAACAGACAAGAGACCCAGTACTTC.

The DNA of the CDR3 is TGTGCCAGTAGAACCACCGGGACAGGGTCCGTCTATGGCTACACCTTC. Protein sequence: CASRTTGTGSVYGYTF. The chain joins TRBV19 to TRBJ1-2; 9 bases are a match to TRBD1. The CDR3 loop spans 16 amino acids. Germline-derived CDR1 and CDR2 are LNHDA and SQIVND (reference sequence). After removal of 6 bases from V and 4 bases from J, the junction contained 12 bases not matched to a gene.

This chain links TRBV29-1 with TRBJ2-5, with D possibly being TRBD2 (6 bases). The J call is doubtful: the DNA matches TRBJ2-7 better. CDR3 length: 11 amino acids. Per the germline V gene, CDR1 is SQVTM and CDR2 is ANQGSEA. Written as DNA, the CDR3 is TGCAGCGCGGAGGGGTGGAACGAGCAGTACTTC. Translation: CSAEGWNEQYF.

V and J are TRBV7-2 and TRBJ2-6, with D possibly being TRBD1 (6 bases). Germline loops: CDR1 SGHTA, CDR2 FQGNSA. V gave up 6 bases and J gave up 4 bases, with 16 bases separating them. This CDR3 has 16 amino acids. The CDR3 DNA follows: TGTGCCAGCAGTTCGCACAGGGCGTCGGGGGCCAACGTCCTGACTTTC. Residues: CASSSHRASGANVLTF.

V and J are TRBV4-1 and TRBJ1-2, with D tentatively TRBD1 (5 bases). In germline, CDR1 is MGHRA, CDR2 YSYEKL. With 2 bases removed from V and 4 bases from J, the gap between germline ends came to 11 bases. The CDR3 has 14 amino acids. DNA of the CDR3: TGCGCCAGCAGCCAACTGCAGGGCCCCTATGGCTACACCTTC. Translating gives CASSQLQGPYGYTF.

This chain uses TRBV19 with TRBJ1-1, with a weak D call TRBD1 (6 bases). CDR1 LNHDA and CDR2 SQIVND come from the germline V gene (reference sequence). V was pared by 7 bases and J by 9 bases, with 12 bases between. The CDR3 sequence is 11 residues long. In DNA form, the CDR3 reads TGTGCCAGTACCCAGGACAGAAAAGCTTTCTTT. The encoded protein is CASTQDRKAFF.

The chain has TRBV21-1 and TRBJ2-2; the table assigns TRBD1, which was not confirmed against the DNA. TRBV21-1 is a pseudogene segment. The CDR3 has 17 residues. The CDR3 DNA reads TGTGCCAGCAGCCTCCCGCGGACAGGGGACTTCACCGGGGAGCTGTTTTTT. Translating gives CASSLPRTGDFTGELFF.

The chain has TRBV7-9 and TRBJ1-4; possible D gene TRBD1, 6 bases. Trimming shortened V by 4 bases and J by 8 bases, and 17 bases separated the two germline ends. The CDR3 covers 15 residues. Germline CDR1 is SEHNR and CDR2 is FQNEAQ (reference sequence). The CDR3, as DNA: TGTGCCAGCAGCTCCCAGGGAGGGGGGAGCGAAAAACTGTTTTTT. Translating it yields CASSSQGGGSEKLFF.

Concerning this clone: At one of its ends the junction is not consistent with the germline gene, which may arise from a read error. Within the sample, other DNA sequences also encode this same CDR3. In DNA form, the CDR3 reads TGTGCTAGCTCACCGGACAGGGGTTCCACTGAAGCTTTCTTT. It yields the protein CASSPDRGSTEAFF. This chain links TRBV18 with TRBJ1-1; 9 nucleotides line up with TRBD1. This CDR3 region has 14 residues. Germline lookup yields CDR1 KGHSH and CDR2 LQKENI.

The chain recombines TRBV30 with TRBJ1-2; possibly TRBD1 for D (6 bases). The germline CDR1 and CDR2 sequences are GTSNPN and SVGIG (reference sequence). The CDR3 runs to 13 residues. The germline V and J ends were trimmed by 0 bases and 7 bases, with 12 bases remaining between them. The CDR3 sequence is CAWSVTQGTGYTF. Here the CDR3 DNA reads TGTGCCTGGAGTGTTACACAGGGTACTGGCTACACCTTC.

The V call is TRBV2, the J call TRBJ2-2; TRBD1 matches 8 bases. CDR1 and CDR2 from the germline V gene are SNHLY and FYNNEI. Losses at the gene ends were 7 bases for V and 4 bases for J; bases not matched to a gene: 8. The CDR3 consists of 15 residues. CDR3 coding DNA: TGTGCCAGCAATCCCGACAGGGGCGGCACCGGGGAGCTGTTTTTT. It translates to CASNPDRGGTGELFF. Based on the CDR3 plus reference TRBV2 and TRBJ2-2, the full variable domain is EPEVTQTPSHQVTQMGQEVILRCVPISNHLYFYWYRQILGQKVEFLVSFYNNEISEKSEIFDDQFSVERPDGSNFTLKIRSTKLEDSAMYFCASNPDRGGTGELFFGEGSRLTVL.

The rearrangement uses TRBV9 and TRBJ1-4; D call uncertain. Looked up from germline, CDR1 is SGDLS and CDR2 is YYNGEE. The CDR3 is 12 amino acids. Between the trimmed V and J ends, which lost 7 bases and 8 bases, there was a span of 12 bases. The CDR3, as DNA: TGTGCCAGCTCCCCGGGAATGGAAAAACTGTTTTTT. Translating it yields CASSPGMEKLFF.

Here the CDR3 DNA reads TGTGCCAGCAGCCGACAGAGGAACACCGGGGAGCTGTTTTTT. Protein product: CASSRQRNTGELFF. V and J are TRBV11-2 and TRBJ2-2; maybe TRBD1 (5 bases). The CDR3 has 14 amino acids. The germline CDR1 and CDR2 sequences are SGHAT and FQNNGV. Trimming stripped 5 bases from V and 1 base from J, with 8 bases between.

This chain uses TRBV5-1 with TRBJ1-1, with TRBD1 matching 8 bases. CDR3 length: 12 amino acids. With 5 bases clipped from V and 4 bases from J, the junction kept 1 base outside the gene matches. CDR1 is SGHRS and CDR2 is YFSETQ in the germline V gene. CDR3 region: CASRDRGTEAFF. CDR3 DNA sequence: TGCGCCAGCAGAGACAGGGGCACTGAAGCTTTCTTT.

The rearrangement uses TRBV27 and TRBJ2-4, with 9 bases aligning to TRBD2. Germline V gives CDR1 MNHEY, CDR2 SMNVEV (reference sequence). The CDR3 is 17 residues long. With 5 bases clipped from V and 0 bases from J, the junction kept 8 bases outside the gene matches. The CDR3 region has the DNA TGTGCCAGCAGTCCTCTAGCGGGGAGTCTAGCCAAAAACATTCAGTACTTC. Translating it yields CASSPLAGSLAKNIQYF.

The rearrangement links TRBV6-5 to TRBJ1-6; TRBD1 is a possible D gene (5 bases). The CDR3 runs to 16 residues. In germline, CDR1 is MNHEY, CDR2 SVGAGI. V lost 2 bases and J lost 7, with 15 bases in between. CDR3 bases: TGTGCCAGCAGTTACGGCGGGGGTAAGGACAATTCACCCCTCCACTTT. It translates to CASSYGGGKDNSPLHF.

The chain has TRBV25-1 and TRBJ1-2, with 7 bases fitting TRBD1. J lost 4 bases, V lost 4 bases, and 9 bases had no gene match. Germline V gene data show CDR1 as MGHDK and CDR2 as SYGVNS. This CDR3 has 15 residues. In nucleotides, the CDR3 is TGTGCCAGCAGTGGACCTACACAGGGGAGCTATGGCTACACCTTC. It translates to CASSGPTQGSYGYTF.

CDR3 residues: CASSQGGQTIYGYTF. The CDR3 DNA sequence: TGTGCCAGCAGCCAAGGGGGGCAGACTATCTATGGCTACACCTTC. The V and J genes are TRBV4-2 and TRBJ1-2; TRBD1 might be the D (6 bases). The CDR3 runs 15 residues. Trimming left V 1 base short and J 4 bases short, with 13 bases between. Germline-derived CDR1 and CDR2 are LGHNA and YNFKEQ.

CDR3 in amino acids: CASSPTPGQTETQYF. The CDR3 DNA reads TGTGCCAGCAGTCCCACCCCGGGACAGACAGAGACCCAGTACTTC. The rearrangement links TRBV27 to TRBJ2-5, with 7 bases lining up with TRBD1. The CDR3 is 15 amino acids. The germline CDR1 and CDR2 sequences are MNHEY and SMNVEV (reference sequence). The V segment lost 5 bases and the J segment 4 bases; nucleotides outside the gene matches: 10.

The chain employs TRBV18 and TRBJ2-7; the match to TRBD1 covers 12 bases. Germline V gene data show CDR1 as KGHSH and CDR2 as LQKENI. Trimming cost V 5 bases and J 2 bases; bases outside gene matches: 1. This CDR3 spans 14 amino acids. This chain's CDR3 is CASSRDRGPYEQYF. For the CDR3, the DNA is TGTGCCAGCTCAAGGGACAGGGGGCCCTACGAGCAGTACTTC.

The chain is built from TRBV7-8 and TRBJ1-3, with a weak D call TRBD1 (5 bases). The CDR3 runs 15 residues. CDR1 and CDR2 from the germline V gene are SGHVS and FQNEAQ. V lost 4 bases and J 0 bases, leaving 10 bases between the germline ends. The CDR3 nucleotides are TGTGCCAGCAGCTCCGGACAAACCTCTGGAAACACCATATATTTT. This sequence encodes CASSSGQTSGNTIYF.

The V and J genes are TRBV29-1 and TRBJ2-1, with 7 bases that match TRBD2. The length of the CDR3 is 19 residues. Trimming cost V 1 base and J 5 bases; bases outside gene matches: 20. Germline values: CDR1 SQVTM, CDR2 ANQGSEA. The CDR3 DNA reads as TGCAGCGTTGAAGGAGTCACTACCCCGCCGGGACTACCGGACAATGAGCAGTTCTTC. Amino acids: CSVEGVTTPPGLPDNEQFF.

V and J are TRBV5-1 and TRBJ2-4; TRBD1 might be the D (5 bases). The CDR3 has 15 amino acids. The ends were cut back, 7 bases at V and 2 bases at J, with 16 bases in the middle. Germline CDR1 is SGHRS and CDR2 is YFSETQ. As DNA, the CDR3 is TGCGCCAGCTCCGACCAAATGGGGCCCAAAAACATTCAGTACTTC. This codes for CASSDQMGPKNIQYF.

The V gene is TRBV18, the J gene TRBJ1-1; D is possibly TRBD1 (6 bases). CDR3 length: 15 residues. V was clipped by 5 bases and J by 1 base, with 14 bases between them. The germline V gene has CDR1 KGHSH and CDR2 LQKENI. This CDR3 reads CASSTLQGGNTEAFF. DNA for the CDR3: TGTGCCAGCTCAACTCTACAGGGCGGGAACACTGAAGCTTTCTTT.

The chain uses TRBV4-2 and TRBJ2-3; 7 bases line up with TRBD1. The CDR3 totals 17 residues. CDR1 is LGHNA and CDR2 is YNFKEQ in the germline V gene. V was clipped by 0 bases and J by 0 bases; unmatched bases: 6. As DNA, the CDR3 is TGTGCCAGCAGCCAAGATAAGGGGGCCTCTAGCACAGATACGCAGTATTTT. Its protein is CASSQDKGASSTDTQYF.